The sequence of this T cell receptor (beta chain) was determined in a study of cytomegalovirus exposure and HLA in healthy donors. Amplification used 60 Vbeta primers and 13 Jbeta primers. Clones were sequenced by immunoSEQ multiplex PCR, and TCRdb holds only the in-frame ones, with some missing. Of approximately 210,000 clones listed, more than 75% are singletons. This CDR3 has 15 residues. The V gene end was trimmed by 8 bases and the J gene end by 3 bases; junction bases not matched to a gene: 12. Germline CDR1 KGHSH, CDR2 LQKENI. This receptor was taken from a man in his forties or fifties in good health and CMV-seropositive. Sequenced material: PBMCs. The V gene is TRBV18, the J gene TRBJ2-5; 7 bases are shared with TRBD2. The CDR3 region has the DNA TGTGCCAGCCAAAAAATTCTAGCGGCGAAAGAGACCCAGTACTTC. Translation: CASQKILAAKETQYF.